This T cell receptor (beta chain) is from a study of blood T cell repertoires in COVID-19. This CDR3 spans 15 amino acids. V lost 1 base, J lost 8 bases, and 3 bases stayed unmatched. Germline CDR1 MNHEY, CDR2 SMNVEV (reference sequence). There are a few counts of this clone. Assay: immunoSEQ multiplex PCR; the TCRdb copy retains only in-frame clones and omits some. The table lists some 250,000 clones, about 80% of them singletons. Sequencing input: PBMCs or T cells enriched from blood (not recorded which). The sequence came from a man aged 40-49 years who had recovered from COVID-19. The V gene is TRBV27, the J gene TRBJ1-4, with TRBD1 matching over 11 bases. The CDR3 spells CASSLLRTGGEKLFF. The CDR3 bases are TGTGCCAGCAGTTTATTGCGGACAGGGGGCGAAAAACTGTTTTTT.